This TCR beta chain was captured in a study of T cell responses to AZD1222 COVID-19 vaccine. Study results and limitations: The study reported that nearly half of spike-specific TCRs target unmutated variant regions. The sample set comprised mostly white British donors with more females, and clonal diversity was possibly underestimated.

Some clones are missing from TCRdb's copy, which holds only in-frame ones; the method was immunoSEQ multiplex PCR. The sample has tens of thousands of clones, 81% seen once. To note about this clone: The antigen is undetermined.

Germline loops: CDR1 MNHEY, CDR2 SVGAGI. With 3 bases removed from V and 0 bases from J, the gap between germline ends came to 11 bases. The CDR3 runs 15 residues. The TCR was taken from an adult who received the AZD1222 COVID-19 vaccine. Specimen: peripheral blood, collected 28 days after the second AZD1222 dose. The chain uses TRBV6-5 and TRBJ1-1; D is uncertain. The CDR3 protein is CASSYAGLLNTEAFF. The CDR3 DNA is TGTGCCAGCAGTTATGCAGGACTTTTGAACACTGAAGCTTTCTTT.